The clone carrying this T cell receptor (beta chain) came up a few times. The data were taken from a study of blood T cell repertoires in COVID-19. Turning to the study itself: There were acute and convalescent COVID-19 samples, and they came from the United States, Italy and Spain. PBMCs, B-cell-depleted T cells, or T cells provided the cDNA or gDNA that made up the material.

Original methodology: It was from reference gene primer amplification that nucleated cell counts were estimated. Assay used: immunoSEQ multiplex PCR; TCRdb lists only in-frame clones, some missing. V and J calls and clone size follow that table, whereas D and trimming were derived from the DNA. The table shows approximately 63,000 clones, with about 88% occurring only once. The length of the CDR3 is 14 residues. In germline, CDR1 is SQVTM, CDR2 ANQGSEA. The V gene lost 6 bases and the J gene lost 1 base, with 15 bases spanning the gap. The V call is TRBV29-1, the J call TRBJ1-2; D possibly corresponds to TRBD1 (6 bases). The sequencing sample was made of peripheral blood. This sequence originates from a man aged 80 or over in a cohort sampled during active COVID-19. CDR3 amino acids: CSVEGGQYNYGYTF. CDR3 sequence (DNA): TGCAGCGTCGAGGGGGGGCAATATAACTATGGCTACACCTTC.